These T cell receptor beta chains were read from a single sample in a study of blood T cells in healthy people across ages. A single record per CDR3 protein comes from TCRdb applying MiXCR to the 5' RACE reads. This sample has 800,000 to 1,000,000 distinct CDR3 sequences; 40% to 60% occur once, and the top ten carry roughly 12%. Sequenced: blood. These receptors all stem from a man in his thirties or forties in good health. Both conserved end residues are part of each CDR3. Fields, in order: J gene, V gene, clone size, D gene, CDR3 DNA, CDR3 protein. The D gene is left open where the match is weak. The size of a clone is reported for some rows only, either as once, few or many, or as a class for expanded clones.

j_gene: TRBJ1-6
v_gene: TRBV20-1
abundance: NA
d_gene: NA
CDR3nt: TGCAGTGCTTCGGACGCGAGCTCCTATAATTCACCCCTCCACTTT
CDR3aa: CSASDASSYNSPLHF

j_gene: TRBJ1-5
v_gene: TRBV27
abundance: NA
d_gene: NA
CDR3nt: TGTGCCAGCAGTTTGATCTCAGGGAGCAATCAGCCCCAGCATTTT
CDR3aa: CASSLISGSNQPQHF

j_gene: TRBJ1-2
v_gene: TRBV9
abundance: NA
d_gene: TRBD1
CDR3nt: TGTGCCAGCAGCGTAGTTCCTCTGACAGACAGGGGGAACTATGGCTACACCTTC
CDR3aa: CASSVVPLTDRGNYGYTF

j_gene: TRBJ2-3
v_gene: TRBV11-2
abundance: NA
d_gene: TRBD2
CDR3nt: TGTGCCAGCAGCGCTCTAGCGGGGGGATCTAACACAGATACGCAGTATTTT
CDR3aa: CASSALAGGSNTDTQYF

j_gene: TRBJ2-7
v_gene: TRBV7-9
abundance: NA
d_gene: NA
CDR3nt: TGTGCCAGCACTTTTCTGTCCTACGAGCAGTACTTC
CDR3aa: CASTFLSYEQYF

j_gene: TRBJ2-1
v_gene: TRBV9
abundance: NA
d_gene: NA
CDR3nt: TGTGCCAGCAGCGTAGTTGGGGGACCCTACAATGAGCAGTTCTTC
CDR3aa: CASSVVGGPYNEQFF

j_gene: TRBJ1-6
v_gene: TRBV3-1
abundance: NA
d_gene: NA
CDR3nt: TGTGCCAGCAGTAGCGACAGCAGCTATAATTCACCCCTCCACTTT
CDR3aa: CASSSDSSYNSPLHF

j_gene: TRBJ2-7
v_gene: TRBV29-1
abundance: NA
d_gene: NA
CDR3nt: TGCAGCGTTGAGCGGGGCGACGGCTCCTACGAGCAGTACTTC
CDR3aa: CSVERGDGSYEQYF

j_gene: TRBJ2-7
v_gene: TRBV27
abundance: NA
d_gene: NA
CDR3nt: TGTGCCAGCAGCGTCAGGGAGTCGAACTACGAGCAGTACTTC
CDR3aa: CASSVRESNYEQYF

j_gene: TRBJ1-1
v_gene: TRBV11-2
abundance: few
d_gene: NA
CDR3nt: TGTGCCAGCAGCTTAGACTGGGCTGCACCCCCTGAAGCTTTCTTT
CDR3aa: CASSLDWAAPPEAFF

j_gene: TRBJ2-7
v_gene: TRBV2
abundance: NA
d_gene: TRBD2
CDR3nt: TGTGCCACCAGGACTAGCTCCTACGAGCAGTACTTC
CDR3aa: CATRTSSYEQYF

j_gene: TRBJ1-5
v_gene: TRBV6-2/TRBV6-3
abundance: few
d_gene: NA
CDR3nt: TGTGCCAGCAGTTACCTTCGGGACACTTACAATCAGCCCCAGCATTTT
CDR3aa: CASSYLRDTYNQPQHF

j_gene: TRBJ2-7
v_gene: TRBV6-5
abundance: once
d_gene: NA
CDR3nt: TGTGCCAGCAGTTACTCGTTTGGGGACTACGAGCAGTACTTC
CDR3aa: CASSYSFGDYEQYF

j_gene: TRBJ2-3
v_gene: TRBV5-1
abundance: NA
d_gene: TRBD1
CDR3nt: TGCGCCAGCAGCTCCGGGACAGGGGCCGGAGATACGCAGTATTTT
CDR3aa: CASSSGTGAGDTQYF

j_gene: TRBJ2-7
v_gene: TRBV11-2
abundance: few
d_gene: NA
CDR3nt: TGTGCCAGCAGCTTAGAGTCAGGGGCTACGAGCGAGCAGTACTTC
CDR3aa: CASSLESGATSEQYF

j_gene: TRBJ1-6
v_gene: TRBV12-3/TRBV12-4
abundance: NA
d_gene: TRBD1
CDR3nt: TGTGCCAGCAGTTCAAACAGGGGGATTGGTTCACCCCTCCACTTT
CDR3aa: CASSSNRGIGSPLHF

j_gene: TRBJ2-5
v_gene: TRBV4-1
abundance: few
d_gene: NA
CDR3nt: TGCGCCAGCAGCTCCGGACAGTTAGTCCGAGAGACCCAGTACTTC
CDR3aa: CASSSGQLVRETQYF

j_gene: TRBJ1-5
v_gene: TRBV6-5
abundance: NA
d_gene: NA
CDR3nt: TGTGCCAGCAAACGGACAGCCGACAGCCCAGTCCAGCATTTT
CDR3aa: CASKRTADSPVQHF

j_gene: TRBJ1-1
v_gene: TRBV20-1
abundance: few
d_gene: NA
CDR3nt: TGCAGTGCTTCTTACCCAGGGAGACAGAACACTGAAGCTTTCTTT
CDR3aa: CSASYPGRQNTEAFF

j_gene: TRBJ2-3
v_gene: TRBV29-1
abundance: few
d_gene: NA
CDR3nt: TGCAGCGTTGAAAGTCAGGTCGCAGATACGCAGTATTTT
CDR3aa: CSVESQVADTQYF

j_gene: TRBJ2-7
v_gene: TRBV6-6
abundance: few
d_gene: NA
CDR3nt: TGTGCCAGCAGGCCTACTAGCCGGGGGTACGAGCAGTACTTC
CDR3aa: CASRPTSRGYEQYF

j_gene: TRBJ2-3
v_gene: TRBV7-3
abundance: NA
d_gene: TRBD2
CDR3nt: TGTGCCAGCAGCTTAACCGGGACTAGCGGGGGGATCACAGATACGCAGTATTTT
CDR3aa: CASSLTGTSGGITDTQYF

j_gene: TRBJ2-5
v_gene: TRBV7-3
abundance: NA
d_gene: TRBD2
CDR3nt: TGTGCCAGCAGCGTAAGGGAGGGGGAGACCCAGTACTTC
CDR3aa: CASSVREGETQYF

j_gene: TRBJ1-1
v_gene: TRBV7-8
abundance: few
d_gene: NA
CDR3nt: TGTGCCAGCAGCTCACTAGACGGCCGTATCACTGAAGCTTTCTTT
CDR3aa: CASSSLDGRITEAFF

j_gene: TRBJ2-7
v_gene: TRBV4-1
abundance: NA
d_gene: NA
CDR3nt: TGCGCCAGCAGCCCCGACGGGGGTCCCTACGAGCAGTACTTC
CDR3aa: CASSPDGGPYEQYF

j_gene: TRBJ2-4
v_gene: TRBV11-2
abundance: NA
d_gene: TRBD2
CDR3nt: TGTGCCAGCAGCTTAGAGGCGGGGGGGACTGTTCAGTACTTC
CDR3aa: CASSLEAGGTVQYF

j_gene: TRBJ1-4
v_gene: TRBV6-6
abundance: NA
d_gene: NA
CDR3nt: TGTGCCAGCAGGTTATCGAAAGCAACTAATGAAAAACTGTTTTTT
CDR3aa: CASRLSKATNEKLFF

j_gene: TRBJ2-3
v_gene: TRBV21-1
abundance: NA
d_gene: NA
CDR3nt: TGTGCCAGCAGCAATATGGCTAGCGGGGGCTCAACAGATACGCAGTATTTT
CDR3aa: CASSNMASGGSTDTQYF

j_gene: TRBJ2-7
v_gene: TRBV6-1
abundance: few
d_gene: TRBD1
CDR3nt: TGTGCCAGCAGCCGGGACAGGGAGGCCTACGAGCAGTACTTC
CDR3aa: CASSRDREAYEQYF

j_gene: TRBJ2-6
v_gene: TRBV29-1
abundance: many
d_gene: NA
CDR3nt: TGCAGCGTTTCAGGGTCTGGGGCCAACGTCCTGACTTTC
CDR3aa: CSVSGSGANVLTF

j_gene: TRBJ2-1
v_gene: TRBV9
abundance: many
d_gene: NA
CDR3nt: TGTGCCAGCTCAGGGGGACTAGGGTCCTACAATGAGCAGTTCTTC
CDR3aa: CASSGGLGSYNEQFF

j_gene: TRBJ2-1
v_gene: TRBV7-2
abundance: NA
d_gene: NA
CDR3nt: TGTGCCAGCAGCTTTGCGTGGAGCTCCTACAATGAGCAGTTCTTC
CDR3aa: CASSFAWSSYNEQFF

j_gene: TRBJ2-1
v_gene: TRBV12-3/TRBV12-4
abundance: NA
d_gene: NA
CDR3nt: TGTGCCAGCAGTCCCGGGACGGTGTACAATGAGCAGTTCTTC
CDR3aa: CASSPGTVYNEQFF

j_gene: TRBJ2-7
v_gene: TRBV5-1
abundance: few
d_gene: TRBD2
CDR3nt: TGCGCCAGCAGCCTTAGCACTAGCGGGACGTCCTACGAGCAGTACTTC
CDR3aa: CASSLSTSGTSYEQYF

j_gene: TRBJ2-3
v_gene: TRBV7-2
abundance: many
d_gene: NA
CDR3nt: TGTGCCAGCAGTTTAGCCGGGGTTCCAGATACGCAGTATTTT
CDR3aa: CASSLAGVPDTQYF

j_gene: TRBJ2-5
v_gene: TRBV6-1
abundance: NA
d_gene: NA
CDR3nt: TGTGCCAGCAGTGAAGGAGGGTCGGCGTCGTTCAGGGAGACCCAGTACTTC
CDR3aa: CASSEGGSASFRETQYF

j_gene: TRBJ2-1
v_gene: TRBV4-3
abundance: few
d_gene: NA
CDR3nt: TGCGCCAGCAGCCAAGATCTGGGACACTTATACAATGAGCAGTTCTTC
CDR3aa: CASSQDLGHLYNEQFF

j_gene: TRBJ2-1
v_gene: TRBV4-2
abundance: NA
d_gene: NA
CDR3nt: TGTGCCAGCAGCAAGGACCGGGGCGGGGCCCCCAATGAGCAGTTCTTC
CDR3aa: CASSKDRGGAPNEQFF

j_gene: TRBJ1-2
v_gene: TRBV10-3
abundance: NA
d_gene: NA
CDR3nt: TGTGCCATCAGTGTGGAAAGGGAGGGTGGCTACACCTTC
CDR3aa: CAISVEREGGYTF

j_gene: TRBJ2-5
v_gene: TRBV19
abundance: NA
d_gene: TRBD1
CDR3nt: TGTGCCAGTAGTACCCGGACAGGTGGGGGAGAGACCCAGTACTTC
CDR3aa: CASSTRTGGGETQYF

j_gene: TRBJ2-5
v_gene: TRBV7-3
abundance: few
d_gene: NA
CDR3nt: TGTGCCAGCAGCGGTTATTGGGGAAGGGTGACCCAGTACTTC
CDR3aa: CASSGYWGRVTQYF

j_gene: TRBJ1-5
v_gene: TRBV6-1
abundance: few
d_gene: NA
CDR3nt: TGTGCCAGCAGTGCCCGGGGGAAGGGTGGCAATCAGCCCCAGCATTTT
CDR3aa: CASSARGKGGNQPQHF

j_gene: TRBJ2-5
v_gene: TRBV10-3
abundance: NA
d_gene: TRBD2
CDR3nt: TGTGCCATCAGCGACGGGGGGGGGAAAGAGACCCAGTACTTC
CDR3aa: CAISDGGGKETQYF

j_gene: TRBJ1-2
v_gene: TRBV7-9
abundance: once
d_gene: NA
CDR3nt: TGTGCCAGCAGCTGCCCGGATTTAAATGGCTACACCTTC
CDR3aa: CASSCPDLNGYTF

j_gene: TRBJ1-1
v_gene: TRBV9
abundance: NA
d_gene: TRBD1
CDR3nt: TGTGCCAACAGCGGATCCTTGGACAGGGGCTTTGAAGCTTTCTTT
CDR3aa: CANSGSLDRGFEAFF